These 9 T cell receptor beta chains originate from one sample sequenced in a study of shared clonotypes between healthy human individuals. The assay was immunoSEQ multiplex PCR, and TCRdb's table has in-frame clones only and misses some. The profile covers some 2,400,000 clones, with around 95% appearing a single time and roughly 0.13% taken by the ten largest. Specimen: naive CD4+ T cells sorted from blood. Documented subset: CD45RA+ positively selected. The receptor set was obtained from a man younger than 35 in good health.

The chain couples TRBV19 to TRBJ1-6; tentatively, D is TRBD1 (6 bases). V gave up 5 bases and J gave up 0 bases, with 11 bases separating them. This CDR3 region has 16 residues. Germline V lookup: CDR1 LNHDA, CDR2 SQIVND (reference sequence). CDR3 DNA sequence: TGTGCCAGTAGTTGGACAGCCTACTCCTATAATTCACCCCTCCACTTT. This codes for CASSWTAYSYNSPLHF. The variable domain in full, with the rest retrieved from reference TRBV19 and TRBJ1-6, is DGGITQSPKYLFRKEGQNVTLSCEQNLNHDAMYWYRQDPGQGLRLIYYSQIVNDFQKGDIAEGYSVSREKKESFPLTVTSAQKNPTAFYLCASSWTAYSYNSPLHFGNGTRLTVT.

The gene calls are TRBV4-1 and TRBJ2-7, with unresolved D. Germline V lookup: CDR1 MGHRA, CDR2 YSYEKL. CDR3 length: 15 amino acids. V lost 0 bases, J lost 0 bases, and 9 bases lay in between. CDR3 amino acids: CASSQDSLLSYEQYF. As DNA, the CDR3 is TGCGCCAGCAGCCAAGATAGCTTGCTCTCCTACGAGCAGTACTTC.

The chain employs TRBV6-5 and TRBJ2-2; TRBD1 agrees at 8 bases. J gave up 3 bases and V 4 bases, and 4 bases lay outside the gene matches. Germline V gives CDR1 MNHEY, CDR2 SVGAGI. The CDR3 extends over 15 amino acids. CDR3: CASSLLTGDTGELFF. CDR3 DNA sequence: TGTGCCAGCAGTTTACTGACAGGGGACACCGGGGAGCTGTTTTTT.

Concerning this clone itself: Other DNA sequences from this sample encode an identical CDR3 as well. The CDR3 reads CASSLGDRDTGELFF. The DNA for the CDR3 is TGTGCCAGCAGCTTAGGTGACAGGGATACCGGGGAGCTGTTTTTT. The rearrangement links TRBV11-2 to TRBJ2-2; 7 bases match TRBD1. The CDR3 sequence is 15 residues long. V trimming: 1 base; J trimming: 5 bases; junction bases outside the gene matches: 4. CDR1 is SGHAT and CDR2 is FQNNGV in the germline V gene.

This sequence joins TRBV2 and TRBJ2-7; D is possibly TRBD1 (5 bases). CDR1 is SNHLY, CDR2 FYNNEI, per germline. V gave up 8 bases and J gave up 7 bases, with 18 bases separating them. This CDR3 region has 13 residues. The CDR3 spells CASGKGLAWEQYF. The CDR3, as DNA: TGTGCCAGCGGAAAGGGGCTGGCTTGGGAGCAGTACTTC.

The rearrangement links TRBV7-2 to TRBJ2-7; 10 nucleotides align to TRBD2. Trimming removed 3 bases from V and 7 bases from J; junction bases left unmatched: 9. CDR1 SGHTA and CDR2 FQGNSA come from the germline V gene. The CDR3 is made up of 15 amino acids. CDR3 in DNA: TGTGCCAGCAGCTTGGCCCTAGCGGGAGCGGAAGAGCAGTACTTC. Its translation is CASSLALAGAEEQYF.

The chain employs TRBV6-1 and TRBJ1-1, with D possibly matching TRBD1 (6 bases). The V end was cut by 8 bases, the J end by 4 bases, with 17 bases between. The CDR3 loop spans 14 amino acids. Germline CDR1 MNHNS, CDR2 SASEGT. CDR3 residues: CASSREGGATEAFF. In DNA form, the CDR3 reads TGTGCCAGCTCTAGGGAGGGGGGGGCCACTGAAGCTTTCTTT.

The CDR3 nucleotides read TGTGCCAGCAGCTCGCCCCACTTGGGTAATGAAAAACTGTTTTTT. It codes for CASSSPHLGNEKLFF. This chain joins TRBV5-8 and TRBJ1-4, with D unclear. Germline loops: CDR1 SGHTS, CDR2 YDEGEE. CDR3 length equals 15 residues. V lost 3 bases and J 4 bases, leaving 13 bases between the germline ends. Filled out from reference TRBV5-8 and TRBJ1-4, the complete variable domain reads EAGVTQSPTHLIKTRGQQATLRCSPISGHTSVYWYQQALGLGLQFLLWYDEGEERNRGNFPPRFSGRQFPNYSSELNVNALELEDSALYLCASSSPHLGNEKLFFGSGTQLSVL.

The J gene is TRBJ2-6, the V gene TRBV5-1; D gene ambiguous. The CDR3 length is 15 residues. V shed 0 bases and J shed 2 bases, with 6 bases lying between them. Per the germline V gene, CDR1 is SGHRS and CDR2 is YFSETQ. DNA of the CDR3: TGCGCCAGCAGCTTGGACTTTGCTGGGGCCAACGTCCTGACTTTC. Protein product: CASSLDFAGANVLTF.